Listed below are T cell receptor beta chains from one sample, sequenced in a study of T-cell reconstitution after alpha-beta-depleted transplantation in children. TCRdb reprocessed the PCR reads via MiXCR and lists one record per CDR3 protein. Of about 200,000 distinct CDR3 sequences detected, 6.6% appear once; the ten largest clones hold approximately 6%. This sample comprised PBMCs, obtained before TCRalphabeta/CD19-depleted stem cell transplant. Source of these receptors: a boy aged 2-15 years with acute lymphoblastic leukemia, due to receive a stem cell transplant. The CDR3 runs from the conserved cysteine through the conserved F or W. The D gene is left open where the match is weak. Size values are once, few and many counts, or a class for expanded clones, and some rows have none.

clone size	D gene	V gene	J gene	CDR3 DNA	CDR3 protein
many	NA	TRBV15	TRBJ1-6	TGTGCCACCAGCAGAGATAGTAAGAGTTATTCACCCCTCCACTTT	CATSRDSKSYSPLHF
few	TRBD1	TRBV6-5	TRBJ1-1	TGTGCCAGCAGTTACGGGACAGGGTGGAACACTGAAGCTTTCTTT	CASSYGTGWNTEAFF
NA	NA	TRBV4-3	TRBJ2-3	TGCGCCAGCAGCCAAGACGTAGGAGCGCAGTATTTT	CASSQDVGAQYF
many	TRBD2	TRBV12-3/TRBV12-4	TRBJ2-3	TGTGCCAGCAGTTTGCGGGAGGGAGCAGATACGCAGTATTTT	CASSLREGADTQYF
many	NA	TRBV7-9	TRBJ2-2	TGTGCCAGCAGCTTGAGGGTGAACACCGGGGAGCTGTTTTTT	CASSLRVNTGELFF
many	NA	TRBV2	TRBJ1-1	TGTGCCAGCAGGGGGATTGGAGCTTTCTTT	CASRGIGAFF
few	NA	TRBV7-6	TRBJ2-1	TGTGCCAGCAGCTTACAGCATAGGGGTTACAATGAGCAGTTCTTC	CASSLQHRGYNEQFF
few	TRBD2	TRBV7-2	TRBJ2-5	TGTGCCAGCAGCTACCGATTGACTAGCGGGGGAGAGACCCAGTACTTC	CASSYRLTSGGETQYF
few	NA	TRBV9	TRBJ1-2	TGTGCCAGCAGCCCAGACGGGGACTCCCCTGGCTACACCTTC	CASSPDGDSPGYTF
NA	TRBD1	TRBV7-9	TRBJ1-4	TGTGCCAGCACTCTCACGGGACAGGCAAATGAAAAACTGTTTTTT	CASTLTGQANEKLFF
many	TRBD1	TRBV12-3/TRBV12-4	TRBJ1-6	TGTGCCAGCAGTTTGACAGGGGGCTATAATTCACCCCTCCACTTT	CASSLTGGYNSPLHF
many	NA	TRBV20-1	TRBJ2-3	TGCAGTGCCAGGCTCAACGGCGGGGGCCGCACAGATACGCAGTATTTT	CSARLNGGGRTDTQYF
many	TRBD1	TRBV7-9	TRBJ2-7	TGTGCCAGCAGCTCGGGACAGGGGACGAGGGACGAGCAGTACTTC	CASSSGQGTRDEQYF
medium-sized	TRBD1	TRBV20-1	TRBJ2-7	TGCAGTGCAGGACAGGGTGGCGAGCAGTACTTC	CSAGQGGEQYF
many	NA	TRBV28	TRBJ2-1	TGTGCCAGCAGTTTGTCATCACTAAGAGAGCAGTTCTTC	CASSLSSLREQFF
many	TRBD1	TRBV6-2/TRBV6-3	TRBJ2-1	TGTGCCAGCAGTTTTAGGGGGCGTGAGCAGTTCTTC	CASSFRGREQFF
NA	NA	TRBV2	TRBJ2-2	TGTGCCAGCTCACGGTCTGGGGGCGGGGAGCTGTTTTTT	CASSRSGGGELFF
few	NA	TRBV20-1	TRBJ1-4	TGCAGTGCTACGGAAACTAATGAAAAACTGTTTTTT	CSATETNEKLFF
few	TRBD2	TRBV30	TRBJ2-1	TGTGCCTGGAGCTTCGGACTAGCGGGTACAGCGGATGAGCAGTTCTTC	CAWSFGLAGTADEQFF
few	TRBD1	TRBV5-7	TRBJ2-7	TGTGCCAGCACCCCGACAGGGCAGAGGGAGCAGTACTTC	CASTPTGQREQYF
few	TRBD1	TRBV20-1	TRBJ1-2	TGCAGTGCTAGAGAAGGGACAGGGGCCCCCCCTGATGGCTACACCTTC	CSAREGTGAPPDGYTF
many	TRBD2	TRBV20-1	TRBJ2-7	TGCAGTGCTAGACGGTCGACTAGCGGGGCTTACCAGCAGTACTTC	CSARRSTSGAYQQYF
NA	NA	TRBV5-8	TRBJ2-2	TGTGCCAGCAGCTTGGACGTAGGAGGACCGAACACCGGGGAGCTGTTTTTT	CASSLDVGGPNTGELFF
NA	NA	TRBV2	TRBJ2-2	TGTGCCAGCCTACCGGAATCCGGGGAGCTGTTTTTT	CASLPESGELFF
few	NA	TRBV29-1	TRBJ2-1	TGCAGCGTTATTTGGGGGTCTACTAACAATGAGCAGTTCTTC	CSVIWGSTNNEQFF
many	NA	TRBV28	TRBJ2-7	TGTGCCAGCAGTTCGAGTGCCTACGAGCAGTACTTC	CASSSSAYEQYF
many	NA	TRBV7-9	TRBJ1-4	TGTGCCAGCAGCTTAGGGGGAAAGGAAAAACTGTTTTTT	CASSLGGKEKLFF
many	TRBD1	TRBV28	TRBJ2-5	TGTGCCAGCAGTTTACCTCCAGGGGGCGCATTGGAGACCCAGTACTTC	CASSLPPGGALETQYF
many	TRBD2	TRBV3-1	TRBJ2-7	TGTGCCAGCAGCCAAGTCGCGGGGGGCTACTACGAGCAGTACTTC	CASSQVAGGYYEQYF
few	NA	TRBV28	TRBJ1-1	TGTGCCAGCAGTTTGGAGACACCTTACACTGAAGCTTTCTTT	CASSLETPYTEAFF
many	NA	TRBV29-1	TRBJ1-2	TGCAGCGTTGAAGTCGACAGGCTCTATGGCTACACCTTC	CSVEVDRLYGYTF
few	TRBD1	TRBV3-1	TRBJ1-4	TGTGCCAGCAGCCAAGGACAGGGCGATGAAAAACTGTTTTTT	CASSQGQGDEKLFF
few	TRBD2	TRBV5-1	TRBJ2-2	TGCGCCAGCAGCTCGGAGCGGGAGGAGATCGGGGAGCTGTTTTTT	CASSSEREEIGELFF
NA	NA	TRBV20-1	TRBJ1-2	TGCAGTGCTCCTACCGGGAGGCTTAACTATGGCTACACCTTC	CSAPTGRLNYGYTF